Listed here is a single T cell receptor (beta chain). Enrolled through a virtual design, the participants were between roughly 18 and 90 years of age and came from about two dozen US areas. This sample was included in a study of blood T cell repertoires in COVID-19. The overall study: Sites in the United States, Italy and Spain provided acute and convalescent COVID-19 samples. Nucleic acid was either cDNA or gDNA, and it came from T cells, B-cell-depleted T cells, or PBMCs.

Per the study methods: Reference gene primer amplification gave estimated nucleated cell counts. Sequenced by immunoSEQ multiplex PCR; TCRdb stores in-frame clones only, minus some. The DNA gave D and trimming, while V, J and clone size come from that table. The sample includes just over 300,000 clones, 80% to 90% seen only once; the top ten take around 4%. CDR3 length: 12 amino acids. Trimming removed 5 bases from V and 5 bases from J, with 8 bases in between. Germline V gene sequence: CDR1 KGHDR, CDR2 SFDVKD. What was sequenced was PBMCs or T cells enriched from blood (not recorded which). The V call is TRBV24-1, the J call TRBJ1-2; tentative D call: TRBD1 (5 bases). This sequence was found in a man aged 25-40 years who had recovered from COVID-19. The CDR3 is CATSAGSYGYTF. The CDR3, as DNA: TGTGCCACCAGTGCAGGGTCTTATGGCTACACCTTC.